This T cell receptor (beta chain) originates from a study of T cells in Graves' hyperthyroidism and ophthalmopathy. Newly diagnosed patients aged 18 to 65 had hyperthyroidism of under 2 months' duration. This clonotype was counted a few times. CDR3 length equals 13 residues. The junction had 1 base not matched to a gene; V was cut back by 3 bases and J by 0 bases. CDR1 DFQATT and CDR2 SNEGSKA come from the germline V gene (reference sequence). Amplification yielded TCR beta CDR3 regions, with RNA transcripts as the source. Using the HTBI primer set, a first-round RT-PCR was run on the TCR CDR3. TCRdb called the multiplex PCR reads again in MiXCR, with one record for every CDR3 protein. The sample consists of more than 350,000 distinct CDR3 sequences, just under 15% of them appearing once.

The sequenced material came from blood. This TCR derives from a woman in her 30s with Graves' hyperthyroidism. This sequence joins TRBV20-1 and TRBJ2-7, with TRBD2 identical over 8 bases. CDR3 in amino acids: CSASGRASYEQYF. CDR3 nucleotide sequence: TGCAGTGCTAGCGGGAGGGCCTCCTACGAGCAGTACTTC.